One and the same sample provided the 20 T cell receptor beta chains below, sequenced in a study of CD8+ T cells in alopecia areata. As the sequencing template, cDNA was produced by extracting RNA and reverse transcribing it. TCRdb's table, derived via immunoSEQ multiplex PCR, lists solely in-frame clones and lacks some. Of about 120,000 clones detected, 45% to 50% appear once; the ten largest clones hold about 11%. Sequenced input: NKG2D-low CD8+ T cells sorted from blood. The receptor source for this set is a human donor with alopecia areata.

This chain joins TRBV30 and TRBJ1-5; D is possibly TRBD1 (6 bases). CDR3 size: 15 residues. The V gene's germline CDR1 is GTSNPN and CDR2 SVGIG (reference sequence). V was shortened by 1 base and J by 0 bases, with 10 bases between the two germline ends. The CDR3 here is CAWSDGQYSNQPQHF. The CDR3 DNA reads as TGTGCCTGGAGTGACGGACAGTATAGCAATCAGCCCCAGCATTTT.

This sequence joins TRBV28 and TRBJ1-5; TRBD1 might be the D (6 bases). Trimming stripped 5 bases from V and 3 bases from J, with 14 bases between. In germline, CDR1 is MDHEN, CDR2 SYDVKM. This CDR3 is 15 amino acids long. The CDR3 DNA is TGTGCCAGCAGTCCGCCAGGGGCCGTCAATCAGCCCCAGCATTTT. Translating it yields CASSPPGAVNQPQHF.

This clone was counted only a few times. This chain joins TRBV29-1 and TRBJ2-7; no clear D gene. There are 12 residues in the CDR3. Germline V gene lookup returns CDR1 SQVTM and CDR2 ANQGSEA. Trimming removed 5 bases at V and 11 bases at J, with 19 bases between. The CDR3 loop is CSVHGRTPWEYF. The CDR3 DNA sequence: TGCAGCGTTCACGGACGGACCCCCTGGGAGTACTTC.

The chain links TRBV4-3 to TRBJ2-5; no firm D call. The V gene lost 0 bases and the J gene lost 5 bases, with 7 bases spanning the gap. Germline V gene data show CDR1 as LGHNA and CDR2 as YSLEER. This CDR3 comprises 13 residues. CDR3 loop: CASSQDRSETQYF. Here the CDR3 DNA reads TGCGCCAGCAGCCAAGATAGGTCCGAGACCCAGTACTTC.

This clone was picked up a small number of times. V and J are TRBV28 and TRBJ2-7, with a tentative D call TRBD2 (6 bases). This CDR3 region has 13 residues. Trimming took off 8 bases at V and 4 bases at J, with 15 bases between the two ends. Looked up from germline, CDR1 is MDHEN and CDR2 is SYDVKM. As DNA, the CDR3 is TGTGCCAGCCTCCGGAGGGAGTCGTACGAGCAGTACTTC. This encodes CASLRRESYEQYF.

The chain is built from TRBV28 and TRBJ1-2; the D gene is possibly TRBD1 (5 bases). The CDR3 consists of 14 residues. Deletions cut 3 bases from V and 5 bases from J, with 13 bases between. Germline CDR1 is MDHEN and CDR2 is SYDVKM. DNA for the CDR3: TGTGCCAGCAGTTTCGTTGGGACGGGATATGGCTACACCTTC. Amino acids: CASSFVGTGYGYTF.

This clone was seen more than once but under ten times. The genes are TRBV15 and TRBJ2-1; 8 bases agree with TRBD1. The CDR3 loop spans 17 amino acids. V gave up 1 base and J gave up 2 bases; unmatched junction bases: 7. From germline, CDR1 is LNHNV and CDR2 YYDKDF (reference sequence). The CDR3 coding sequence is TGTGCCACCAGCAGAGGACCGACAGGGGAGGCCTACAATGAGCAGTTCTTC. This translates into CATSRGPTGEAYNEQFF.

This clone turned up a few times. The rearrangement joins TRBV29-1 to TRBJ2-1; TRBD2 agrees at 10 bases. The germline gives CDR1 SQVTM, CDR2 ANQGSEA. The CDR3 length is 14 residues. Trimming took 6 bases from V and 4 from J; bases not matched to a gene: 6. CDR3 region: CSVLLAGIYNEQFF. The CDR3 DNA reads TGCAGCGTCCTACTAGCGGGAATTTACAATGAGCAGTTCTTC.

V usage is TRBV4-1 and J usage is TRBJ2-7; 7 bases are a match to TRBD1. Germline V gene lookup returns CDR1 MGHRA and CDR2 YSYEKL. V shed 4 bases and J 4 bases; nucleotides not matched to a gene: 4. CDR3 size: 13 residues. For the CDR3, the DNA is TGCGCCAGCAGCCCCGACAGGGTTTACGAGCAGTACTTC. It translates to CASSPDRVYEQYF.

This clone appeared a few times. This chain connects TRBV30 to TRBJ2-2; D not certain. This CDR3 has 12 residues. Looked up from germline, CDR1 is GTSNPN and CDR2 is SVGIG (reference sequence). V gave up 2 bases and J gave up 4 bases, with 5 bases separating them. This chain's CDR3 is CAWSPGTGELFF. The DNA of the CDR3 is TGTGCCTGGAGTCCTGGCACCGGGGAGCTGTTTTTT. Together with reference TRBV30 and TRBJ2-2, the CDR3 gives the full variable domain: SQTIHQWPATLVQPVGSPLSLECTVEGTSNPNLYWYRQAAGRGLQLLFYSVGIGQISSEVPQNLSASRPQDRQFILSSKKLLLSDSGFYLCAWSPGTGELFFGEGSRLTVL.

The V call is TRBV29-1, the J call TRBJ1-4; 9 bases line up with TRBD1. Trimming at V came to 3 bases and at J to 5 bases, leaving 1 base not matched to a gene. The length of the CDR3 is 13 residues. Germline assignment: CDR1 SQVTM and CDR2 ANQGSEA. The CDR3 reads CSVETGGNEKLFF. The CDR3 nucleotides read TGCAGCGTTGAGACAGGGGGGAATGAAAAACTGTTTTTT.

The chain has TRBV29-1 and TRBJ2-5; 8 nucleotides agree with TRBD1. Germline V CDR1 and CDR2: SQVTM, ANQGSEA. V was clipped by 3 bases and J by 5 bases; unmatched bases: 8. This CDR3 is 14 amino acids long. The DNA of the CDR3 is TGCAGCGTTGAGACAGGGGACTTCCCGGAGACCCAGTACTTC. Its translation: CSVETGDFPETQYF.

This clone was observed a few times. The chain recombines TRBV10-2 with TRBJ1-2; D is unresolved. The V gene lost 4 bases and the J gene lost 3 bases, with 6 bases spanning the gap. The germline V gene has CDR1 WSHSY and CDR2 SAAADI. CDR3 length: 12 amino acids. This chain's CDR3 is CASSAGDYGYTF. CDR3 nucleotide sequence: TGCGCCAGCAGTGCAGGAGACTATGGCTACACCTTC.

By sample share, this clone is medium-sized. J is TRBJ2-2 and V is TRBV29-1, with TRBD2 matching 10 bases. V gave up 7 bases and J gave up 3 bases; unmatched junction bases: 5. Germline CDR1 and CDR2: SQVTM and ANQGSEA. This CDR3 region has 14 residues. The CDR3 nucleotides are TGCAGCGCTCAGCGGGAGGGCGACACCGGGGAGCTGTTTTTT. Amino acid sequence: CSAQREGDTGELFF.

The chain carries TRBV28 and TRBJ2-7, with a tentative D call TRBD1 (6 bases). This CDR3 is 12 amino acids long. Germline-derived CDR1 and CDR2 are MDHEN and SYDVKM. Trimming cost V 6 bases and J 2 bases, with 8 bases left between them. This CDR3 reads CASRKGAYEQYF. The CDR3 region has the DNA TGTGCCAGCAGAAAGGGGGCCTACGAGCAGTACTTC.

V and J are TRBV7-9 and TRBJ2-1; 14 bases fit TRBD2. The CDR3 spans 15 residues. The ends lost 4 bases at V and 7 bases at J; junction bases unmatched: 3. Germline-derived CDR1 and CDR2 are SEHNR and FQNEAQ (reference sequence). CDR3 sequence reads: CASSSRLAGGNEQFF. In nucleotides, the CDR3 is TGTGCCAGCAGCTCCCGACTAGCGGGAGGGAATGAGCAGTTCTTC.

The J gene is TRBJ2-7, the V gene TRBV7-2, with no clear D. Germline assignment: CDR1 SGHTA and CDR2 FQGNSA. The CDR3 is 11 amino acids. Trimming left V 1 base short and J 6 bases short, with 4 bases between. DNA of the CDR3: TGTGCCAGCAGCTTAGGGGCCGAGCAGTACTTC. Residues: CASSLGAEQYF.

In regard to this clone: This specimen includes other DNA sequences encoding the same CDR3. The genes are TRBV9 and TRBJ2-2; unclear D gene. V shed 2 bases and J shed 5 bases, with 4 bases lying between them. CDR1 is SGDLS, CDR2 YYNGEE, per germline. CDR3 length: 12 residues. The CDR3 bases are TGTGCCAGCAGCGTCGGTACCGGGGAGCTGTTTTTT. Translated, it gives CASSVGTGELFF.

The chain joins TRBV5-1 to TRBJ2-3, with D uncertain. The V end lost 0 bases, the J end lost 9 bases, and 11 bases lay between the germline ends. This CDR3 region has 13 residues. Germline lookup yields CDR1 SGHRS and CDR2 YFSETQ. The CDR3 nucleotides read TGCGCCAGCAGCTTGGCCGAGGACGTCACGCAGTATTTT. Translation: CASSLAEDVTQYF.

This sequence joins TRBV28 and TRBJ1-5, with a weak D call TRBD1 (6 bases). V lost 3 bases to trimming and J lost 3 bases, with 9 bases between them. The CDR3 totals 14 residues. CDR1 and CDR2 (germline): MDHEN, SYDVKM. This CDR3 reads CASSFGQHNQPQHF. The CDR3 bases are TGTGCCAGCAGTTTCGGACAGCACAATCAGCCCCAGCATTTT.